At least ten counts were recorded for the clone carrying this T cell receptor (beta chain). Its antigen is not identified. The entry originates in a study of early T cells in non-severe SARS-CoV-2 infection. In the study overall: Sequenced bulk RNA came from whole blood that was unsorted, and chains were unpaired.

Using its own MiXCR run on the 5' RACE reads, TCRdb lists one record per CDR3 protein. Here the sample spans about 22,000 distinct CDR3 sequences, over 4% being singletons. Study-level findings and limits: VDJdb-based annotation leaned toward anti-spike CD8 responses and missed private and CD4 specificities.

In germline, CDR1 is SGHTA, CDR2 FQGNSA. The CDR3 is made up of 13 amino acids. Trimming pared 2 bases from V and 10 bases from J, leaving 12 bases between. This chain connects TRBV7-2 to TRBJ2-1; the D is unclear. Material for sequencing was whole blood. The TCR was taken from an adult who was a healthcare worker with PCR-confirmed SARS-CoV-2 infection or an uninfected control (not recorded which). CDR3 nucleotides: TGTGCCAGCAGCTTACGGCTCCAGCTAGAGCAGTTCTTC. Protein: CASSLRLQLEQFF.